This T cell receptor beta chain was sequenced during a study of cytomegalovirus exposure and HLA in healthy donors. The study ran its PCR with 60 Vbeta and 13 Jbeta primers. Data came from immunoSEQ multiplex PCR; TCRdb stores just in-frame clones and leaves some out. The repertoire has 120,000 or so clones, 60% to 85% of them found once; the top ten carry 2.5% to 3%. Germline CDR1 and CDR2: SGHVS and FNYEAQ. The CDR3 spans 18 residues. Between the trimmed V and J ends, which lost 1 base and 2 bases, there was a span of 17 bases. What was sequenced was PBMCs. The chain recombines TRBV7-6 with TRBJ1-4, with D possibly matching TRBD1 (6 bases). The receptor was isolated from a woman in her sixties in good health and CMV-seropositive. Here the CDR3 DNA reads TGTGCCAGCAGCTTAGTCCCCGGGACACGGAGCACTAATGAAAAACTGTTTTTT. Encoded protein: CASSLVPGTRSTNEKLFF.